These 2 T cell receptor beta chains were all obtained from the same sample, sequenced in a study of blood T cell repertoires in COVID-19. The method was immunoSEQ multiplex PCR; TCRdb's version includes in-frame clones alone and lacks a portion of them. Of 85,000 to 90,000 clones in the sample, over 75% are singletons; the top ten hold approximately 15%. The material sequenced was peripheral blood. Receptors originate from an elderly woman with active or convalescent COVID-19.

The J gene is TRBJ2-5, the V gene TRBV7-2; D gene ambiguous. The CDR3 loop spans 14 amino acids. Germline CDR1 is SGHTA and CDR2 is FQGNSA. V was pared by 0 bases and J by 4 bases, with 9 bases between. CDR3 nucleotides: TGTGCCAGCAGCTTAGCCCCCCCTCTAGAGACCCAGTACTTC. Translated, it gives CASSLAPPLETQYF.

At least ten counts were recorded for this clone. The CDR3 bases are TGCAGCGGATGGACAGGGGGAAACTATGGCTACACCTTC. Translated: CSGWTGGNYGYTF. The V and J genes are TRBV29-1 and TRBJ1-2, with TRBD1 matching 10 bases. This CDR3 is built from 13 residues. Germline assignment: CDR1 SQVTM and CDR2 ANQGSEA. With V trimmed by 7 bases and J by 2 bases, 4 bases remained unmatched.